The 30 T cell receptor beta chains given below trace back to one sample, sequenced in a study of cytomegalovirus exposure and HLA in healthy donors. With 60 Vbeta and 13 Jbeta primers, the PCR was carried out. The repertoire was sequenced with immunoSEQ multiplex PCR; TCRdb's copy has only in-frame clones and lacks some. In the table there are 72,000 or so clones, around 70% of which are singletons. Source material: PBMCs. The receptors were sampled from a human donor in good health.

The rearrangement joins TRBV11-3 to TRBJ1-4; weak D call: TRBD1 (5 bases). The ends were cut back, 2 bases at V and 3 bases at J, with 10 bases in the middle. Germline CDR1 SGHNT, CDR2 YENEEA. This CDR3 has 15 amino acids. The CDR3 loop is CASSLNGHSNEKLFF. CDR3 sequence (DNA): TGTGCCAGCAGCTTAAACGGACACTCTAATGAAAAACTGTTTTTT.

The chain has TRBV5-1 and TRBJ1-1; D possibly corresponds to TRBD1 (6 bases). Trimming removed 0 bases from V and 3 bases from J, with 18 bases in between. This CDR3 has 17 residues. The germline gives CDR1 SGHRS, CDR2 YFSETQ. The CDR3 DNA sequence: TGCGCCAGCAGCTTGGGACGGGGGAGGGGGGCGGACACTGAAGCTTTCTTT. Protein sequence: CASSLGRGRGADTEAFF.

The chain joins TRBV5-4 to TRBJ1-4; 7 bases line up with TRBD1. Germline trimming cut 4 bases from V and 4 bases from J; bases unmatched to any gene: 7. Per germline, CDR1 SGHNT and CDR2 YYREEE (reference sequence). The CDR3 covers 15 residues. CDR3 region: CASSPRDSYNEKLFF. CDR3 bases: TGTGCCAGCAGCCCCCGGGACAGCTATAATGAAAAACTGTTTTTT.

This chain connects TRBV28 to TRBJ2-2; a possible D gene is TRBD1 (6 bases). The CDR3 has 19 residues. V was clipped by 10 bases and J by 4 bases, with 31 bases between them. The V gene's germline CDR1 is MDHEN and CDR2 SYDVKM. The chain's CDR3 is CATSGYTTTGRDPTGELFF. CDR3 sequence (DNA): TGTGCCACCTCCGGATACACTACAACAGGGAGAGATCCCACCGGGGAGCTGTTTTTT.

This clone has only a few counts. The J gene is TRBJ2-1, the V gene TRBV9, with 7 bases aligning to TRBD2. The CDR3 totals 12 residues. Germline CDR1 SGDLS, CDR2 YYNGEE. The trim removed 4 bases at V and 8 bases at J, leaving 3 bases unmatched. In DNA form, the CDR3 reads TGTGCCAGCAGCCCCCGGGAGGATGAGCAGTTCTTC. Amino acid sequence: CASSPREDEQFF. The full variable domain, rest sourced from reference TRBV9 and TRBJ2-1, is DSGVTQTPKHLITATGQRVTLRCSPRSGDLSVYWYQQSLDQGLQFLIQYYNGEERAKGNILERFSAQQFPDLHSELNLSSLELGDSALYFCASSPREDEQFFGPGTRLTVL.

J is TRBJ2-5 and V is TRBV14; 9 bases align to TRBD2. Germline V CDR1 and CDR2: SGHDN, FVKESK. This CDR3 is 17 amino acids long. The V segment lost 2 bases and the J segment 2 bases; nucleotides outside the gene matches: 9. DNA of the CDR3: TGTGCCAGCAGCCAAACAATTAGCGGGAGATATCAAGAGACCCAGTACTTC. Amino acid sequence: CASSQTISGRYQETQYF.

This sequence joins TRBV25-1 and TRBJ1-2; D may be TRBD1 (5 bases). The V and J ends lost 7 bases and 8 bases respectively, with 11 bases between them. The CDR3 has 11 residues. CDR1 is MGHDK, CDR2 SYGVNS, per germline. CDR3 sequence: CASTFGGGYTF. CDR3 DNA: TGTGCCAGCACTTTCGGGGGAGGCTACACCTTC.

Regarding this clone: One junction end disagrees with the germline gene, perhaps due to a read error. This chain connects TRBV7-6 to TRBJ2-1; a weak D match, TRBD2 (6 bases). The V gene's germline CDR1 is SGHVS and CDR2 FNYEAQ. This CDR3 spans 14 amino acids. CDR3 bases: TGTGCCAGCAGCCCCGGACTGGGCGGGATGTTTAAGATCTTC. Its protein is CASSPGLGGMFKIF.

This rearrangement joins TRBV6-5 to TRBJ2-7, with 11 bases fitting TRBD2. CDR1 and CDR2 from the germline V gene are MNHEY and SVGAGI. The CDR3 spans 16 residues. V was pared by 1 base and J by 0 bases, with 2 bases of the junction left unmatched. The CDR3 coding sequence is TGTGCCAGCAGTTACTTCGGGACTAGCGGCTCCTACGAGCAGTACTTC. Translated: CASSYFGTSGSYEQYF.

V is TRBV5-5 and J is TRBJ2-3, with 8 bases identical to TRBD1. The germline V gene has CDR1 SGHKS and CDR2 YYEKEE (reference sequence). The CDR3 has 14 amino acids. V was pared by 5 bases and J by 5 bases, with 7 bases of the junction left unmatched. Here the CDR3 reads CASSFTGGRDTQYF. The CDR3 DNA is TGTGCCAGCAGTTTTACAGGGGGACGAGATACGCAGTATTTT.

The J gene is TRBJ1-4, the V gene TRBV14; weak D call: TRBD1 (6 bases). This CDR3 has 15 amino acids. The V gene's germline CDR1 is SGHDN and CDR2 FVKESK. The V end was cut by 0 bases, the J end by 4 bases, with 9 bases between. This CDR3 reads CASSQEQGINEKLFF. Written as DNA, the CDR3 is TGTGCCAGCAGCCAAGAACAGGGAATTAATGAAAAACTGTTTTTT.

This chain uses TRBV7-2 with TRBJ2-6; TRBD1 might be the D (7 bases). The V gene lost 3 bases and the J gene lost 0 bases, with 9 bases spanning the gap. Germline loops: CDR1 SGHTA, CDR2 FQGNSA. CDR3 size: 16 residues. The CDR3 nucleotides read TGTGCCAGCAGCTTCCAGGGGGGCTCTGGGGCCAACGTCCTGACTTTC. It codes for CASSFQGGSGANVLTF.

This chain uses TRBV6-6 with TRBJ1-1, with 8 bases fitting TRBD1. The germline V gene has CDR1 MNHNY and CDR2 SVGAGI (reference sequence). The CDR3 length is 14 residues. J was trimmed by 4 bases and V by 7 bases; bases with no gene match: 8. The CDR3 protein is CASNRQGAVTEAFF. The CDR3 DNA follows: TGTGCCAGCAACCGGCAGGGGGCAGTCACTGAAGCTTTCTTT.

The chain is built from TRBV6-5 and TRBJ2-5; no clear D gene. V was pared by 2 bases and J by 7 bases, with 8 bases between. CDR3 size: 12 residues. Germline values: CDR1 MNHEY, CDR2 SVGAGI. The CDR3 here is CASSYPSGTQYF. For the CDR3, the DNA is TGTGCCAGCAGTTACCCCTCGGGGACCCAGTACTTC.

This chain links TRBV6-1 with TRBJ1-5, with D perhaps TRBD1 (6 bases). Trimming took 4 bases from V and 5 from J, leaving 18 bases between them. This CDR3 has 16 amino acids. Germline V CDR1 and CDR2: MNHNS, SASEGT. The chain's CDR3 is CASSGGPGAPHQPQHF. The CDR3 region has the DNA TGTGCCAGCAGTGGGGGGCCAGGGGCTCCCCATCAGCCCCAGCATTTT.

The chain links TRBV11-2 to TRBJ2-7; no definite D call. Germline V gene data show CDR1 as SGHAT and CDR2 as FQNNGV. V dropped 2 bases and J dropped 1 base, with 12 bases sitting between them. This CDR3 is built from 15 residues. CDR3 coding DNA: TGTGCCAGCAGCTTACCTTTCGACATTTCCTACGAGCAGTACTTC. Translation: CASSLPFDISYEQYF.

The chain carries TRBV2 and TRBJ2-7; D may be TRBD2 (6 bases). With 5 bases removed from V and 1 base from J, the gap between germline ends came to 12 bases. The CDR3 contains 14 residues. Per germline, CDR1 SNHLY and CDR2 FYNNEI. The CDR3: CASSTISGSYEQYF. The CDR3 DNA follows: TGTGCCAGCAGTACCATTAGCGGTTCCTACGAGCAGTACTTC.

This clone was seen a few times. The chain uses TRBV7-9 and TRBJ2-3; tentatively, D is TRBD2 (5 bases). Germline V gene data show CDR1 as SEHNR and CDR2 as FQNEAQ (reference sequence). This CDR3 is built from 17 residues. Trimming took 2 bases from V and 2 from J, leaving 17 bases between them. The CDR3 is CASSLLPLGGLTDTQYF. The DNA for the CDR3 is TGTGCCAGCAGCTTACTGCCGTTGGGTGGACTCACAGATACGCAGTATTTT.

CDR3 nucleotides: TGTGCCAGCAGCCCTGGGGGGGCTCACTCCTACGAGCAGTACTTC. This encodes CASSPGGAHSYEQYF. This chain joins TRBV13 and TRBJ2-7; maybe TRBD2 (7 bases). CDR3 length: 15 residues. The ends were cut back, 5 bases at V and 0 bases at J, with 14 bases in the middle. The germline gives CDR1 PRHDT, CDR2 FYEKMQ (reference sequence).

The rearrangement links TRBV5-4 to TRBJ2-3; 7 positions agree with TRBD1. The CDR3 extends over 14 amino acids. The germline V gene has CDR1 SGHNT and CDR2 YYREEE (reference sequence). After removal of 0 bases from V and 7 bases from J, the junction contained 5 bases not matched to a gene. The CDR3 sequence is CASSLVGTVHTQYF. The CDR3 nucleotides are TGTGCCAGCAGCTTGGTAGGGACAGTTCATACGCAGTATTTT.

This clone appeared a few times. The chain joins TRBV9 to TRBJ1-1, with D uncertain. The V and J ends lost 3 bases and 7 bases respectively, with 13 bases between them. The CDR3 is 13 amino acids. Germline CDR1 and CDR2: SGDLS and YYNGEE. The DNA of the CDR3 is TGTGCCAGCAGCGCAGACACCGTAAGTGAAGCTTTCTTT. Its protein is CASSADTVSEAFF.

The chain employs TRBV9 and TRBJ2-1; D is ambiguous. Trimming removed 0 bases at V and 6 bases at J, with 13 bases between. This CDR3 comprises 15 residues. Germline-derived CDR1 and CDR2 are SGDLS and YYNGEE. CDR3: CASSVGASAINEQFF. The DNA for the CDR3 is TGTGCCAGCAGCGTAGGGGCGAGTGCTATCAATGAGCAGTTCTTC. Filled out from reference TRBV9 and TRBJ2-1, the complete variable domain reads DSGVTQTPKHLITATGQRVTLRCSPRSGDLSVYWYQQSLDQGLQFLIQYYNGEERAKGNILERFSAQQFPDLHSELNLSSLELGDSALYFCASSVGASAINEQFFGPGTRLTVL.

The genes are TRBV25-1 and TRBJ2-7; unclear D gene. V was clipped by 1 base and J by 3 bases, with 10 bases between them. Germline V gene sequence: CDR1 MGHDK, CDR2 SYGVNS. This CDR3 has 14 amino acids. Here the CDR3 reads CASSELERSYEQYF. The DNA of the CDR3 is TGTGCCAGCAGTGAATTGGAGAGAAGCTACGAGCAGTACTTC.

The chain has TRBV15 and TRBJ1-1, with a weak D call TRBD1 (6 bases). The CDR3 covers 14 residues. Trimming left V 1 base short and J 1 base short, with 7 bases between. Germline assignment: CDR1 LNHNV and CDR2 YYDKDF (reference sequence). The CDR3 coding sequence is TGTGCCACCAGCAGAGTGGGGGCGAACACTGAAGCTTTCTTT. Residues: CATSRVGANTEAFF.

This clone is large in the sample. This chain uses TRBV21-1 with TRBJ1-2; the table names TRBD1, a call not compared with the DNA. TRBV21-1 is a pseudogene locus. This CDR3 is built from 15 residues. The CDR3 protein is CATLKTGHANYGYTF. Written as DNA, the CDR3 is TGTGCCACCCTCAAAACTGGGCACGCTAACTATGGCTACACCTTC.

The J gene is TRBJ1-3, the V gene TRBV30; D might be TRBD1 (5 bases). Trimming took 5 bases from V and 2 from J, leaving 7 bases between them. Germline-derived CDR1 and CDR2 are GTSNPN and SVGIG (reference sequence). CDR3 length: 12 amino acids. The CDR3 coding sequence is TGTGCCTGGGGGGCCGCTGGAAACACCATATATTTT. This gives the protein CAWGAAGNTIYF.

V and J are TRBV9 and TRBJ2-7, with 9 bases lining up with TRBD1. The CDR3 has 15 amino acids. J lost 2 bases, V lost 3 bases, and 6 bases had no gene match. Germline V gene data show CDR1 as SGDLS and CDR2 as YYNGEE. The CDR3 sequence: CASSASGTGPYEQYF. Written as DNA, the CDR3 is TGTGCCAGCAGCGCCTCCGGGACAGGGCCCTACGAGCAGTACTTC.

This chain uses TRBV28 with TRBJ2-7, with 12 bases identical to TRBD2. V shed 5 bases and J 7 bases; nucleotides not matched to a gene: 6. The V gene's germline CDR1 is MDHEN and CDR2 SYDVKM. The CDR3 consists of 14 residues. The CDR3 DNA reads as TGTGCCAGCAGTCCTAGCGGGAGGGGACGAGAGCAGTACTTC. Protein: CASSPSGRGREQYF.

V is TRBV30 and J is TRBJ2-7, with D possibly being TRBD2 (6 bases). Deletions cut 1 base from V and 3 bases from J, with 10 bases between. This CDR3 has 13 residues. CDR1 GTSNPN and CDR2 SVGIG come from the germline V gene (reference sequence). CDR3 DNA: TGTGCCTGGAGTGGGGCGGGGTTCTACGAGCAGTACTTC. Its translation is CAWSGAGFYEQYF. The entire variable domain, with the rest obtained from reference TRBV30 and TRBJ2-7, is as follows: SQTIHQWPATLVQPVGSPLSLECTVEGTSNPNLYWYRQAAGRGLQLLFYSVGIGQISSEVPQNLSASRPQDRQFILSSKKLLLSDSGFYLCAWSGAGFYEQYFGPGTRLTVT.

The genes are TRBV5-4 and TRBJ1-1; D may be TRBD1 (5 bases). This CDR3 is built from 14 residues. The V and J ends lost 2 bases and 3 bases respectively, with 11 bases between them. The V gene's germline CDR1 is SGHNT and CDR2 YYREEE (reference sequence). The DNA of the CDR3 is TGTGCCAGCAGCTTAGACAGCGCTTACACTGAAGCTTTCTTT. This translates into CASSLDSAYTEAFF.